Shown below are 21 T cell receptor beta chains from a single sample sequenced in a study of beta chain features in type 1 diabetes. The study's findings and limits: There was a moderate but significant shortening of TCRB CDR3s in all four CD4+ subsets of Type 1 diabetes patients.

These TCRs' antigens remain unknown. The whole isolated RNA underwent reverse transcription, so sequencing captured expressed TCRB transcripts. TCRdb keeps only in-frame clones here, not all; method: immunoSEQ multiplex PCR. The sample lists a few hundred thousand clones; 9.5% to 10% were seen once. Material: central memory CD4+ T cells from blood. The receptor source for this set is a man in his thirties or forties with type 1 diabetes.

The table lists this clone with a few counts. V is TRBV19 and J is TRBJ2-1; D gene uncertain. The length of the CDR3 is 15 residues. Germline V CDR1 and CDR2: LNHDA, SQIVND (reference sequence). V lost 9 bases and J lost 3, with 18 bases in between. CDR3 sequence: CASRPAGAVYNEQFF. The CDR3 DNA reads TGTGCCAGCCGACCAGCCGGAGCTGTCTACAATGAGCAGTTCTTC.

The V call is TRBV7-3, the J call TRBJ2-3; D might be TRBD1 (6 bases). V was shortened by 4 bases and J by 6 bases, with 11 bases between the two germline ends. This CDR3 is 13 amino acids long. The germline V gene encodes CDR1 SGHTA and CDR2 FQGTGA. CDR3 bases: TGTGCCAGCAGCTCCTGGGGGCCTGATACGCAGTATTTT. Translation gives CASSSWGPDTQYF.

This clone has at least ten counts. V and J are TRBV19 and TRBJ2-6; no clear D gene. The CDR3 spans 17 residues. The ends were cut back, 0 bases at V and 0 bases at J, with 9 bases in the middle. Germline V CDR1 and CDR2: LNHDA, SQIVND (reference sequence). The CDR3 protein is CASSIDYGSSGANVLTF. The CDR3 nucleotides read TGTGCCAGTAGTATAGACTACGGAAGCTCTGGGGCCAACGTCCTGACTTTC.

The chain combines TRBV5-6 with TRBJ1-2, with 9 positions matching TRBD1. Germline assignment: CDR1 SGHDT and CDR2 YYEEEE. V trimming: 4 bases; J trimming: 4 bases; junction bases outside the gene matches: 11. This CDR3 has 16 amino acids. The DNA of the CDR3 is TGTGCCAGCAGCGCTAGACCGGGACAGGGCTTCTATGGCTACACCTTC. This encodes CASSARPGQGFYGYTF.

This clone was detected only a few times. This rearrangement joins TRBV19 to TRBJ1-3; D not resolved. V was cut by 7 bases and J by 1 base, with 8 bases left in between. The germline CDR1 and CDR2 sequences are LNHDA and SQIVND (reference sequence). The CDR3 loop spans 13 amino acids. The CDR3: CASKAESGNTIYF. The CDR3 DNA reads TGTGCCAGTAAAGCCGAATCTGGAAACACCATATATTTT.

This clone was detected ten times or more. This chain uses TRBV21-1 with TRBJ2-5. TRBV21-1 counts as a pseudogene. This CDR3 is 13 amino acids long. This chain's CDR3 is CASSNRIPKTQYF. CDR3 in DNA: TGTGCCAGCAGCAATAGGATCCCAAAGACCCAGTACTTC.

This clone came up a few times. V is TRBV5-4 and J is TRBJ2-5, with TRBD2 matching over 10 bases. V trimming: 2 bases; J trimming: 9 bases; junction bases outside the gene matches: 10. In germline, CDR1 is SGHNT, CDR2 YYREEE (reference sequence). CDR3 length: 15 residues. CDR3 sequence reads: CASSLMGLASQAQYF. CDR3 DNA: TGTGCCAGCAGCTTAATGGGACTAGCGAGCCAGGCCCAGTACTTC. The full variable domain, rest sourced from reference TRBV5-4 and TRBJ2-5, is ETGVTQSPTHLIKTRGQQVTLRCSSQSGHNTVSWYQQALGQGPQFIFQYYREEENGRGNFPPRFSGLQFPNYSSELNVNALELDDSALYLCASSLMGLASQAQYFGPGTRLLVL.

This clone was observed a few times. CDR3 nucleotide sequence: TGTGCCAGCAGCTTACCCCAAAATACTTATGGCTACACCTTC. This sequence encodes CASSLPQNTYGYTF. The V call is TRBV7-2, the J call TRBJ1-2; D gene ambiguous. Trimming removed 2 bases from V and 5 bases from J, with 12 bases in between. The CDR3 is made up of 14 amino acids. CDR1 SGHTA and CDR2 FQGNSA come from the germline V gene.

This clone was picked up a small number of times. This same CDR3 is encoded by further DNA sequences in the sample. J is TRBJ2-7 and V is TRBV7-2; 10 bases are a match to TRBD1. Germline V gene data show CDR1 as SGHTA and CDR2 as FQGNSA. CDR3 size: 14 residues. V was pared by 5 bases and J by 3 bases, with 4 bases of the junction left unmatched. The CDR3 bases are TGTGCCAGCAGCCCGGGGACAGGGGACTACGAGCAGTACTTC. It codes for CASSPGTGDYEQYF.

The genes are TRBV5-1 and TRBJ2-5, with D tentatively TRBD1 (6 bases). Trimming stripped 4 bases from V and 2 bases from J, with 12 bases between. Per germline, CDR1 SGHRS and CDR2 YFSETQ. The CDR3 extends over 14 amino acids. The CDR3 region has the DNA TGCGCCAGCAGCACCGGACAGCAGCAAGAGACCCAGTACTTC. Protein sequence: CASSTGQQQETQYF. Combining the CDR3 with reference TRBV5-1 and TRBJ2-5 gives the whole variable domain KAGVTQTPRYLIKTRGQQVTLSCSPISGHRSVSWYQQTPGQGLQFLFEYFSETQRNKGNFPGRFSGRQFSNSRSEMNVSTLELGDSALYLCASSTGQQQETQYFGPGTRLLVL.

This clone came up a few times. This likely stems from a read error, as it lies one base from a far larger clone. This chain uses TRBV4-2 with TRBJ2-7; D is undetermined. Germline CDR1 and CDR2: LGHNA and YNFKEQ. CDR3 size: 11 residues. Trimming pared 5 bases from V and 1 base from J, leaving 3 bases between. DNA of the CDR3: TGTGCCAGCAGCTCGTCCTACGAGCAGTACTTC. Translation gives CASSSSYEQYF.

This clone has only a few counts. V and J are TRBV4-2 and TRBJ1-5; a possible D gene is TRBD1 (6 bases). Germline loops: CDR1 LGHNA, CDR2 YNFKEQ. The CDR3 has 16 residues. The V end was cut by 0 bases, the J end by 3 bases, with 12 bases between. CDR3 sequence reads: CASSQEWGANNQPQHF. CDR3 DNA: TGTGCCAGCAGCCAAGAGTGGGGGGCAAACAATCAGCCCCAGCATTTT.

This clone was recorded at least ten times. V and J are TRBV19 and TRBJ2-2; 9 nucleotides align to TRBD1. CDR3 size: 15 residues. V shed 6 bases and J 7 bases; nucleotides not matched to a gene: 9. CDR1 and CDR2 from the germline V gene are LNHDA and SQIVND (reference sequence). The CDR3 DNA reads as TGTGCCAGTAGGACCGGGACAGGGAATAACGGGGAGCTGTTTTTT. It translates to CASRTGTGNNGELFF.

This chain uses TRBV7-3 with TRBJ2-3, with D unresolved. The CDR3 contains 13 residues. The germline CDR1 and CDR2 sequences are SGHTA and FQGTGA. Trimming cost V 4 bases and J 2 bases, with 7 bases left between them. In nucleotides, the CDR3 is TGTGCCAGCAGCTCCTCCCCCACAGATACGCAGTATTTT. The encoded protein is CASSSSPTDTQYF.

This clone was seen a few times. The chain has TRBV23-1 and TRBJ2-4; tentative D call: TRBD2 (6 bases). TRBV23-1 is an open reading frame whose function is uncertain. V was clipped by 5 bases and J by 2 bases, with 16 bases between them. The CDR3 runs to 16 residues. Written as DNA, the CDR3 is TGCGCCAGCAGTTACCACAAAGGGAGGCCCAAAAACATTCAGTACTTC. As protein: CASSYHKGRPKNIQYF.

V and J are TRBV6-6 and TRBJ2-6; D ambiguous. The ends were cut back, 5 bases at V and 7 bases at J, with 12 bases in the middle. Germline assignment: CDR1 MNHNY and CDR2 SVGAGI (reference sequence). This CDR3 comprises 14 residues. The CDR3 reads CASSIRRGANVLTF. The CDR3 DNA sequence: TGTGCCAGCAGTATTCGGAGAGGAGCCAACGTCCTGACTTTC.

To note about this clone: An end of the junction differs from the germline gene, which may be a read error. The chain recombines TRBV2 with TRBJ2-2, with D uncertain. Germline-derived CDR1 and CDR2 are SNHLY and FYNNEI. There are 11 residues in the CDR3. Here the CDR3 DNA reads TGTGCCGCTGGGAACACCAGGGAGCTGTTTTTT. Translated: CAAGNTRELFF.

The CDR3 coding sequence is TGTGCCAGCTCCCCACGTTTACAAGAGCAGTTCTTC. Residues: CASSPRLQEQFF. V usage is TRBV6-6 and J usage is TRBJ2-1; D gene unclear. The V end lost 8 bases, the J end lost 10 bases, and 15 bases lay between the germline ends. The length of the CDR3 is 12 residues. Per the germline V gene, CDR1 is MNHNY and CDR2 is SVGAGI (reference sequence).

The table lists this clone with a few counts. V and J are TRBV11-2 and TRBJ1-5; D may be TRBD1 (6 bases). The CDR3 runs 15 residues. V lost 3 bases and J 1 base, leaving 10 bases between the germline ends. Germline lookup yields CDR1 SGHAT and CDR2 FQNNGV. In DNA form, the CDR3 reads TGTGCCAGCAGCTTGTGGGGGGCGAGCAATCAGCCCCAGCATTTT. Its protein is CASSLWGASNQPQHF.

The rearrangement joins TRBV9 to TRBJ1-1, with TRBD1 identical over 9 bases. The junction had 3 bases not matched to a gene; V was cut back by 0 bases and J by 9 bases. Germline CDR1 and CDR2: SGDLS and YYNGEE. The CDR3 has 13 amino acids. CDR3 in DNA: TGTGCCAGCAGCGTAGTCAACAGGGGGCAAGCTTTCTTT. This sequence encodes CASSVVNRGQAFF.

This clone was recorded a few times. The chain uses TRBV7-2 and TRBJ1-2; 7 nucleotides agree with TRBD1. The CDR3 is 13 residues long. CDR1 SGHTA and CDR2 FQGNSA come from the germline V gene. Trimming at V came to 6 bases and at J to 2 bases, leaving 3 bases not matched to a gene. The CDR3 reads CASRLQGNYGYTF. The CDR3 DNA sequence: TGTGCCAGCAGGTTACAGGGGAACTATGGCTACACCTTC. Using reference TRBV7-2 and TRBJ1-2 for the parts outside the CDR3, the full variable domain is GAGVSQSPSNKVTEKGKDVELRCDPISGHTALYWYRQSLGQGLEFLIYFQGNSAPDKSGLPSDRFSAERTGGSVSTLTIQRTQQEDSAVYLCASRLQGNYGYTFGSGTRLTVV.